The source of this T cell receptor (beta chain) is a study of siplizumab effects on memory and regulatory T cells. The repertoire was sequenced with immunoSEQ multiplex PCR; TCRdb's copy has only in-frame clones and lacks some. The sample shows 75,000 to 100,000 clones, just under 95% of them seen only once. Overall study results and limits: It seemed that naive T cells were more diverse than memory cells and were major contributors to the alloresponse. Many proliferating CD4+ or CD8+ clones remained unclassified. Roughly 75-96% of them could not be assigned either a naive or a memory phenotype. Few alloreactive clones mapped to unstimulated subsets. Under siplizumab, alloreactive sequences traced to unstimulated CD4+ memory cells were significantly reduced.

The V and J ends lost 3 bases and 0 bases respectively, with 15 bases between them. Germline CDR1 reads MDHEN; CDR2 reads SYDVKM. This CDR3 contains 16 residues. Comments on this clone: What it recognizes is unknown.

This clonotype originated in a human donor in good health. V gene TRBV28 combines with J gene TRBJ2-7, with D maybe TRBD2 (6 bases). Sample: non-Treg CD4+ T cells sorted from blood. Here the CDR3 reads CASSFADYLSSYEQYF. Here the CDR3 DNA reads TGTGCCAGCAGTTTTGCGGACTACTTAAGCTCCTACGAGCAGTACTTC.